This T cell receptor (beta chain) was recovered during a study of shared clonotypes between healthy human individuals. Background on the study: Donors were a couple of women and a few men aged 18 to 49. Study-wide points: A small donor pool kept down the genetic and exposure-history diversity that was represented. Naive subsets usually exceeded memory subsets in estimated richness.

Profiling relied on immunoSEQ multiplex PCR, and the TCRdb table lists in-frame clones only, not all of them. This repertoire shows a few million clones, approximately 93% found once; its top ten account for 0.39%. This clone is a singleton in its sample. Its antigen is undetermined. The clonotype was recovered from a man younger than 30 in good health. Some clones in this sample may be carry-over from other donors' samples. Sequenced input: naive CD4+ T cells from PBMCs. As to subset: CD45RA+ positively selected.

Written as DNA, the CDR3 is TGCGCCAGCAGCTTGGCCCTGGGGACAGATCTTTTAAATGGCTACACCTTC. Translation gives CASSLALGTDLLNGYTF. The rearrangement links TRBV5-1 to TRBJ1-2, with 7 nucleotides matching TRBD1. Germline values: CDR1 SGHRS, CDR2 YFSETQ. V trimming: 0 bases; J trimming: 6 bases; junction bases outside the gene matches: 14. The CDR3 loop spans 17 amino acids.